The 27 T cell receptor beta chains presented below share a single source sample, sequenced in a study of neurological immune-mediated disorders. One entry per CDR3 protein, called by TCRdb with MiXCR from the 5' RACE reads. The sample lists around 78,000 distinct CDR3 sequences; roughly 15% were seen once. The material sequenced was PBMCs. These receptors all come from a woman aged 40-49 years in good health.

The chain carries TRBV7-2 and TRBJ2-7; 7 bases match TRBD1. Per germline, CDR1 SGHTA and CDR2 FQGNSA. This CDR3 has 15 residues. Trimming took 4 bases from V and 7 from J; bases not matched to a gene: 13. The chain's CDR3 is CASSSPTGFSWEQYF. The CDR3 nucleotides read TGTGCCAGCAGCTCCCCGACAGGGTTTTCGTGGGAGCAGTACTTC.

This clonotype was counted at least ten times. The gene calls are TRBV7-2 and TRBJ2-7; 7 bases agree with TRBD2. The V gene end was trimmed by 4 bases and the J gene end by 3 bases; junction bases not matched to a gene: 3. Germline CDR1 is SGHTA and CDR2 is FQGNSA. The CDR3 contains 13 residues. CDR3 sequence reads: CASSSSGGYEQYF. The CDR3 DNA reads TGTGCCAGCAGCTCCTCGGGGGGCTACGAGCAGTACTTC.

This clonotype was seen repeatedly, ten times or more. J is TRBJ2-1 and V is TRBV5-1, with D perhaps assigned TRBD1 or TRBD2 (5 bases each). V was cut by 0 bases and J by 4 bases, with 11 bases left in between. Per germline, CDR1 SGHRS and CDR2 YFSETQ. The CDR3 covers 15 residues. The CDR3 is CASSLAGPQYNEQFF. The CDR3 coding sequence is TGCGCCAGCAGCTTGGCGGGACCCCAATACAATGAGCAGTTCTTC. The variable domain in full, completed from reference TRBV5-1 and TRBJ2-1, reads KAGVTQTPRYLIKTRGQQVTLSCSPISGHRSVSWYQQTPGQGLQFLFEYFSETQRNKGNFPGRFSGRQFSNSRSEMNVSTLELGDSALYLCASSLAGPQYNEQFFGPGTRLTVL.

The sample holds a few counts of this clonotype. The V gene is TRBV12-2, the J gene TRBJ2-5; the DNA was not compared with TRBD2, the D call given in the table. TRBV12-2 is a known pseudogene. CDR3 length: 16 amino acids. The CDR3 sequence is CASRFPRSLARETQYF. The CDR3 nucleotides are TGTGCAAGTCGCTTCCCCCGTTCACTAGCGAGGGAGACCCAGTACTTC.

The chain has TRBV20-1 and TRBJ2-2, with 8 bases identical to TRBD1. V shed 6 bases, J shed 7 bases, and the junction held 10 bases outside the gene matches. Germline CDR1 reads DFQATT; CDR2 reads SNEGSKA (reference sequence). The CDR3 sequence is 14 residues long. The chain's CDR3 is CSAQTGGKGGELFF. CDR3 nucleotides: TGCAGTGCGCAAACAGGGGGGAAAGGCGGGGAGCTGTTTTTT.

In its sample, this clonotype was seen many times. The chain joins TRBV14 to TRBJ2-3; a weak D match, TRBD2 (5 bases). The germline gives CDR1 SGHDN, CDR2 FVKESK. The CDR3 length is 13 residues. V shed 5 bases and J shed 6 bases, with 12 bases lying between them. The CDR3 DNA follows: TGTGCCAGCAGCTCGTCGGGAAAGGATACGCAGTATTTT. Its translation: CASSSSGKDTQYF.

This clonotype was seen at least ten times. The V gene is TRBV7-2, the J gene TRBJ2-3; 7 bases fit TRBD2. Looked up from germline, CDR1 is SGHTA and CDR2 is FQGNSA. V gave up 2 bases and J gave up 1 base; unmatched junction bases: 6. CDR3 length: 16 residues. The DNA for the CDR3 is TGTGCCAGCAGCTTATCCCTAGCGGCGGGCACAGATACGCAGTATTTT. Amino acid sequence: CASSLSLAAGTDTQYF.

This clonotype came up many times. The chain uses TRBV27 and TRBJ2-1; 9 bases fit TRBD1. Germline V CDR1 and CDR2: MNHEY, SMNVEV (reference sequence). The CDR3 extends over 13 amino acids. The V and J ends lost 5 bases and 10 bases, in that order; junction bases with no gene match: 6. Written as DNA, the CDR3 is TGTGCCAGCAGTGCTGGGACAGGGAGGGAGCAGTTCTTC. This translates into CASSAGTGREQFF.

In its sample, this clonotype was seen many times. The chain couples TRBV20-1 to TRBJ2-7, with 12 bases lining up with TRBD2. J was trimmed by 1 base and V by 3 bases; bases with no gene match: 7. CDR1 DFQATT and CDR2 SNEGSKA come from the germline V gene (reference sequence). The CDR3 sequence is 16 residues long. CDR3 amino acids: CSASTLAGGVSYEQYF. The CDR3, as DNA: TGCAGTGCTAGTACGCTAGCGGGGGGGGTTTCCTACGAGCAGTACTTC.

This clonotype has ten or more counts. This chain's CDR3 is CASSLAQTGGTEAFF. CDR3 coding DNA: TGCGCCAGCAGCTTGGCGCAGACCGGGGGCACTGAAGCTTTCTTT. The rearrangement joins TRBV5-1 to TRBJ1-1; TRBD1 is a possible D gene (5 bases). CDR3 length: 15 amino acids. V dropped 0 bases and J dropped 4 bases, with 13 bases sitting between them. CDR1 and CDR2 from the germline V gene are SGHRS and YFSETQ.

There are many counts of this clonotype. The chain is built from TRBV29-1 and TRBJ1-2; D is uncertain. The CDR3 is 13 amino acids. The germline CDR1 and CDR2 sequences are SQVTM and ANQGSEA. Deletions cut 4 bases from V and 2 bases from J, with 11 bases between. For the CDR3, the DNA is TGCAGCGTTGGGGCAGGACTAAACTATGGCTACACCTTC. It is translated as CSVGAGLNYGYTF.

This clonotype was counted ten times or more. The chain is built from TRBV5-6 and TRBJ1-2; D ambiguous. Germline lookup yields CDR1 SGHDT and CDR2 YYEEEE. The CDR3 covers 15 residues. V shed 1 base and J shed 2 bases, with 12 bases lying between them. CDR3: CASSLSGRWNYGYTF. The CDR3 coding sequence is TGTGCCAGCAGCTTGTCGGGCCGATGGAACTATGGCTACACCTTC.

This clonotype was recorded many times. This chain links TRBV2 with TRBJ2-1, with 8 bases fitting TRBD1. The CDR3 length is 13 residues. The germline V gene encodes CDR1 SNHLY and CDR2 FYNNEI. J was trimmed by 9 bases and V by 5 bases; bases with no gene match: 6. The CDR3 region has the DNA TGTGCCAGCAGTAGAGGACAGGGACTTGAGCAGTTCTTC. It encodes CASSRGQGLEQFF.

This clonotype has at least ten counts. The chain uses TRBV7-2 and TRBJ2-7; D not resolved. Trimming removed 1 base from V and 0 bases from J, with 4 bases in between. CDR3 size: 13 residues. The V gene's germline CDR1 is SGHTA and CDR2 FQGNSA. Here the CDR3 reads CASSLGYSYEQYV. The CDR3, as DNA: TGTGCCAGCAGCTTAGGGTACTCCTACGAGCAGTACGTC.

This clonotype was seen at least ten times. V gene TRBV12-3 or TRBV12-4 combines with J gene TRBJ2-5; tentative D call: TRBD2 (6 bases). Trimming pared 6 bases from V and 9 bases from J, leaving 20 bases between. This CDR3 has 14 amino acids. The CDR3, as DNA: TGTGCCAGCAGCGAAGCGCCGGGACTTAGGGCCCAGTACTTC. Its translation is CASSEAPGLRAQYF.

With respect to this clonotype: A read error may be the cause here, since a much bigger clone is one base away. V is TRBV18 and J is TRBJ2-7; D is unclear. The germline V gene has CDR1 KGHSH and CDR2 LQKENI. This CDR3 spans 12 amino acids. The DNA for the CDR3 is TGTGTCAGCTCCCCCTCAGGTGGGGAGCAGTACTTC. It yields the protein CVSSPSGGEQYF.

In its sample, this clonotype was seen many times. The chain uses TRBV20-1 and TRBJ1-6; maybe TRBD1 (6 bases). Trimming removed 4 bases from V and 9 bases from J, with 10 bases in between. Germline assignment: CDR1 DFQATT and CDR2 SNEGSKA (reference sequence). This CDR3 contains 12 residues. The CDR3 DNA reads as TGCAGTGCTAAAGGGGGAACTTCACCCCTCCACTTT. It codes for CSAKGGTSPLHF.

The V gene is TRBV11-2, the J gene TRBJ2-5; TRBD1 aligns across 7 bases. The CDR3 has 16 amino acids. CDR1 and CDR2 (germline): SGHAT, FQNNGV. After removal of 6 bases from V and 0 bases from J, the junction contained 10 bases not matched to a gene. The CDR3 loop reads CASRRGPGSYQETQYF. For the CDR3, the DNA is TGTGCCAGCAGGAGGGGGCCAGGGTCTTACCAAGAGACCCAGTACTTC. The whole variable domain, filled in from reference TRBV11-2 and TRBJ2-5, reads EAGVAQSPRYKIIEKRQSVAFWCNPISGHATLYWYQQILGQGPKLLIQFQNNGVVDDSQLPKDRFSAERLKGVDSTLKIQPAKLEDSAVYLCASRRGPGSYQETQYFGPGTRLLVL.

CDR3 DNA: TGTGCCAGCAGTCCACAGTTAACTAACACCGGGGAGCTGTTTTTT. Translating it yields CASSPQLTNTGELFF. The V call is TRBV7-6, the J call TRBJ2-2, with no clear D. The CDR3 has 15 amino acids. Germline lookup yields CDR1 SGHVS and CDR2 FNYEAQ. Trimming removed 6 bases from V and 2 bases from J, with 13 bases in between. The entire variable domain, with the rest obtained from reference TRBV7-6 and TRBJ2-2, is as follows: GAGVSQSPRYKVTKRGQDVALRCDPISGHVSLYWYRQALGQGPEFLTYFNYEAQQDKSGLPNDRFSAERPEGSISTLTIQRTEQRDSAMYRCASSPQLTNTGELFFGEGSRLTVL.

The CDR3 loop reads CSARTRTNGEEEEFF. The CDR3 region has the DNA TGCAGTGCTAGAACGAGGACTAACGGGGAGGAGGAGGAGTTCTTC. The chain couples TRBV20-1 to TRBJ2-1; the D gene is possibly TRBD2 (6 bases). V was trimmed by 2 bases and J by 14 bases, leaving 25 bases between them. The germline V gene encodes CDR1 DFQATT and CDR2 SNEGSKA (reference sequence). The CDR3 is 15 residues long.

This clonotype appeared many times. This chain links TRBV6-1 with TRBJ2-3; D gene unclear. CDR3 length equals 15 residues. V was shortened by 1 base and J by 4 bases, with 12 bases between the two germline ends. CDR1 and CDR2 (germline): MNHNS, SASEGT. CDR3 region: CASSEVAGRPDTQYF. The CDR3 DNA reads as TGTGCCAGCAGTGAAGTGGCCGGCCGTCCAGATACGCAGTATTTT.

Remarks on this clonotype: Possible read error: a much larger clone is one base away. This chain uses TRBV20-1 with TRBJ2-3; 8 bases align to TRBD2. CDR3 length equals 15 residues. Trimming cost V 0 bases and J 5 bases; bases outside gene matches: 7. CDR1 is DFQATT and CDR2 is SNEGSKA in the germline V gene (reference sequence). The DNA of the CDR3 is TGCAGTGCTAGAGAGACGGGGGGGCGAATAGATACGCAGTATTTT. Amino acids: CSARETGGRIDTQYF.

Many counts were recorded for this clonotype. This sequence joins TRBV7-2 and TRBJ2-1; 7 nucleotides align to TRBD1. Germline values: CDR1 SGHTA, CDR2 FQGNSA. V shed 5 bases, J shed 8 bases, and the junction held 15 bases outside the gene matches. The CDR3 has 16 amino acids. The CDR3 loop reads CASSPSRDSGPHEQFF. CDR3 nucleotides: TGTGCCAGCAGCCCAAGCCGGGACAGCGGACCCCATGAGCAGTTCTTC.

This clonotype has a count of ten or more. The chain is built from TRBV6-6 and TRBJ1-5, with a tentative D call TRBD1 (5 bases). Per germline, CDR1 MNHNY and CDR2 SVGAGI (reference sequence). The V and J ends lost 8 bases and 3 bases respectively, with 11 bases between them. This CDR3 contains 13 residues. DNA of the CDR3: TGTGCCAGCGTCCAGGGAACCAATCAGCCCCAGCATTTT. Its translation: CASVQGTNQPQHF.

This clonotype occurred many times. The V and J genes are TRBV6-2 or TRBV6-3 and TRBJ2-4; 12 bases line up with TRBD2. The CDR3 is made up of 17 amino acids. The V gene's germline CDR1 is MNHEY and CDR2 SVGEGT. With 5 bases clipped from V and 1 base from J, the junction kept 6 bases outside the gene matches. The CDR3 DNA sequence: TGTGCCAGCAGTCCTAGCGGGGGGGCCCCTGCCAAAAACATTCAGTACTTC. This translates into CASSPSGGAPAKNIQYF.

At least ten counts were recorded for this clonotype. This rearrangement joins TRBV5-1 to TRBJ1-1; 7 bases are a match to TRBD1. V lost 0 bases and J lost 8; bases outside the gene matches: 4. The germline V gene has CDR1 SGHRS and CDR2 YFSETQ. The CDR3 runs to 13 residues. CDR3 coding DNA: TGCGCCAGCAGCTTGGCCCAGGGGGGAGAAGCTTTCTTT. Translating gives CASSLAQGGEAFF.

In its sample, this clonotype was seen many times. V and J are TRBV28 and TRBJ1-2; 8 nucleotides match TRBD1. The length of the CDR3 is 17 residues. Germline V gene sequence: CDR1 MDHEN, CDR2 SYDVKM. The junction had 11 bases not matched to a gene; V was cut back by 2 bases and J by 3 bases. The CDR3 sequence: CASSLTDRGSVDYGYTF. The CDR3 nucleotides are TGTGCCAGCAGTTTAACCGACAGGGGTAGTGTCGACTATGGCTACACCTTC.